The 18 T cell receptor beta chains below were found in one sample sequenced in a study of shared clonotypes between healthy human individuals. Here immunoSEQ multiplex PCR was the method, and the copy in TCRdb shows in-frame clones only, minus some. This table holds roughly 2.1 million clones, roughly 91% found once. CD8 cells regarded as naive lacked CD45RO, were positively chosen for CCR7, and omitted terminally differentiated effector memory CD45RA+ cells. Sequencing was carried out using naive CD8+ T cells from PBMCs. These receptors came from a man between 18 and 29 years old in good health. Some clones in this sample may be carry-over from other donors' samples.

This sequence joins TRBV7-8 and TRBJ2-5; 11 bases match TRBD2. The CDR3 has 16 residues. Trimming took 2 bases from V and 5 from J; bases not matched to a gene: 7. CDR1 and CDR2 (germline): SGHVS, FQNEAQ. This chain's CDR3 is CASSLTTSGTRETQYF. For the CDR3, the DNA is TGTGCCAGCAGCTTAACGACTAGCGGGACTAGGGAGACCCAGTACTTC.

The DNA for the CDR3 is TGCGCCAGCAGCCACACGGGACGGACAGGGGGTTCCTCTTATGGCTACACCTTC. Translation gives CASSHTGRTGGSSYGYTF. The chain employs TRBV4-1 and TRBJ1-2, with 10 positions matching TRBD1. Trimming removed 3 bases from V and 5 bases from J; junction bases left unmatched: 15. The germline CDR1 and CDR2 sequences are MGHRA and YSYEKL. The CDR3 is 18 amino acids.

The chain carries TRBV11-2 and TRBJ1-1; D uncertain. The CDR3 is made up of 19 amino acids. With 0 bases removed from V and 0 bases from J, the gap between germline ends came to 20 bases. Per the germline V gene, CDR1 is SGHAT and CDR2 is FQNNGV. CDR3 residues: CASSLDNYLPPVVNTEAFF. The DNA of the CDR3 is TGTGCCAGCAGCTTAGACAACTACCTCCCGCCCGTCGTGAACACTGAAGCTTTCTTT.

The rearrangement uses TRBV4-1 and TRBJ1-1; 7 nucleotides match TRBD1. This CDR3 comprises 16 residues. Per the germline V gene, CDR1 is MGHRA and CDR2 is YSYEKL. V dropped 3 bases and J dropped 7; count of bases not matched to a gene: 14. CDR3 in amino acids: CASSQVDRVLWVEAFF. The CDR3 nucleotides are TGCGCCAGCAGCCAGGTAGACAGGGTCTTATGGGTTGAAGCTTTCTTT.

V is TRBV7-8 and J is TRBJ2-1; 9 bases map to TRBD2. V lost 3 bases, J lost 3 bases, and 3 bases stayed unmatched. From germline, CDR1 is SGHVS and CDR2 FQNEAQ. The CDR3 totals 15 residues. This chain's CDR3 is CASSFSGSDYNEQFF. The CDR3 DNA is TGTGCCAGCAGCTTTAGCGGGAGCGACTACAATGAGCAGTTCTTC.

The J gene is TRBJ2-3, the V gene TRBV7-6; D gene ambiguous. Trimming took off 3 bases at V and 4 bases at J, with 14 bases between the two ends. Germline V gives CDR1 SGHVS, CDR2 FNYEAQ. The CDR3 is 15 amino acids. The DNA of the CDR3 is TGTGCCAGCAGCTTGGGATCCCCGGGCCCAGATACGCAGTATTTT. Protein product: CASSLGSPGPDTQYF.

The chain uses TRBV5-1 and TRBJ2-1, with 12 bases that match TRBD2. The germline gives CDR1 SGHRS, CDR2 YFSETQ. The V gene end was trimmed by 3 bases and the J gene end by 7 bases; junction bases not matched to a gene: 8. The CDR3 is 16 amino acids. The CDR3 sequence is CASSYRLAGVENEQFF. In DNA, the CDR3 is TGCGCCAGCAGCTACAGACTAGCGGGAGTTGAGAATGAGCAGTTCTTC.

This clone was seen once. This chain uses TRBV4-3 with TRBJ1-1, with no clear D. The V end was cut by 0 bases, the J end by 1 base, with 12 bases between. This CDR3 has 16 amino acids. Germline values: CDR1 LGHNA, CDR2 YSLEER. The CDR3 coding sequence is TGCGCCAGCAGCCAAGATCTGGGTTCAGCGAACACTGAAGCTTTCTTT. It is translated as CASSQDLGSANTEAFF.

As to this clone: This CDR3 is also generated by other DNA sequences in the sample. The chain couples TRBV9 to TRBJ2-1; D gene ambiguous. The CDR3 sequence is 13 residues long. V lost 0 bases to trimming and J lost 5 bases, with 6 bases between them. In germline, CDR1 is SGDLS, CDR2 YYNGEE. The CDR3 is CASSVVPNNEQFF. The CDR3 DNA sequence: TGTGCCAGCAGCGTAGTACCGAACAATGAGCAGTTCTTC.

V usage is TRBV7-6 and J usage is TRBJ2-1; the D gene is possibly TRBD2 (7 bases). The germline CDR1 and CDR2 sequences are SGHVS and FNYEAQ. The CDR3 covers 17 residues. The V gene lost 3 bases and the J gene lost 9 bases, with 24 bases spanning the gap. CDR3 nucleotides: TGTGCCAGCAGCTTGGGACCCAGGGGAGGGAGGGTTGGTGAGCAGTTCTTC. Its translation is CASSLGPRGGRVGEQFF.

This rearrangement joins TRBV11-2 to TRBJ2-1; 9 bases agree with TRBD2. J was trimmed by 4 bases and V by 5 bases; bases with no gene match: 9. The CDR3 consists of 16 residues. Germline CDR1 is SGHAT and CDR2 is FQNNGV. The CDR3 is CASSPWGGRDYNEQFF. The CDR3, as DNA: TGTGCCAGCAGCCCGTGGGGCGGGAGGGATTACAATGAGCAGTTCTTC.

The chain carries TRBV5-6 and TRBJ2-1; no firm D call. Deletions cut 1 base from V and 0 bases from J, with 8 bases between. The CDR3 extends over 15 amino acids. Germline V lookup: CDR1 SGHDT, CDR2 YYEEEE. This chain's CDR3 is CASSLMGYSYNEQFF. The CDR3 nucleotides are TGTGCCAGCAGCTTGATGGGTTACTCCTACAATGAGCAGTTCTTC.

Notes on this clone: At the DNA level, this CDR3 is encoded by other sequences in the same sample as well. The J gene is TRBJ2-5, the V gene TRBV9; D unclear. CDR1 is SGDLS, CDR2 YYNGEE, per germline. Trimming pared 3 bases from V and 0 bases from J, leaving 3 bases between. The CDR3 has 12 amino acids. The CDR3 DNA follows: TGTGCCAGCAGCGGTTACCAAGAGACCCAGTACTTC. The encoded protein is CASSGYQETQYF.

The CDR3 DNA reads TGCAGCGTTGTAGGCTCAGCGGGAGTGATCTATGAGCAGTTCTTC. Translation gives CSVVGSAGVIYEQFF. This chain connects TRBV29-1 to TRBJ2-1, with 8 bases aligning to TRBD2. The CDR3 extends over 15 amino acids. V dropped 4 bases and J dropped 8; count of bases not matched to a gene: 13. The germline CDR1 and CDR2 sequences are SQVTM and ANQGSEA.

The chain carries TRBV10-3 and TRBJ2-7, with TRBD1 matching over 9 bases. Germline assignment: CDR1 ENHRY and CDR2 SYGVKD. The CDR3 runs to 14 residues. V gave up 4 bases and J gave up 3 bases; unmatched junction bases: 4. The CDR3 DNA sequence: TGTGCCATCAGTGCCGGGACAGGGTTCTACGAGCAGTACTTC. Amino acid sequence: CAISAGTGFYEQYF.

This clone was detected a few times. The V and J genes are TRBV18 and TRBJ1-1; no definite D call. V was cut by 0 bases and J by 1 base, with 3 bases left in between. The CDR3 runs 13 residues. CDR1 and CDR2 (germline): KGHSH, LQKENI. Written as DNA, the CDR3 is TGTGCCAGCTCACCACCCGAGAACACTGAAGCTTTCTTT. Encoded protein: CASSPPENTEAFF.

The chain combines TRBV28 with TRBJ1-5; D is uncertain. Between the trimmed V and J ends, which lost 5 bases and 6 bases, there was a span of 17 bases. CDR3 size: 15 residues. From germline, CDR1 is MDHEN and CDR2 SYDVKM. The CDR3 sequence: CASSPPSVRSQPQHF. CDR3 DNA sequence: TGTGCCAGCAGTCCCCCCTCGGTTCGTAGTCAGCCCCAGCATTTT.

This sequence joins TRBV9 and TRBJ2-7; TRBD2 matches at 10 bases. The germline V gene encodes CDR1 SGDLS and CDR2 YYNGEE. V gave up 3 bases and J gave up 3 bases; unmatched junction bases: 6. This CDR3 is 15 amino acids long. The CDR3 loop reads CASSAGASGSYEQYF. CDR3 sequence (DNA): TGTGCCAGCAGCGCTGGGGCTAGCGGGAGCTACGAGCAGTACTTC.